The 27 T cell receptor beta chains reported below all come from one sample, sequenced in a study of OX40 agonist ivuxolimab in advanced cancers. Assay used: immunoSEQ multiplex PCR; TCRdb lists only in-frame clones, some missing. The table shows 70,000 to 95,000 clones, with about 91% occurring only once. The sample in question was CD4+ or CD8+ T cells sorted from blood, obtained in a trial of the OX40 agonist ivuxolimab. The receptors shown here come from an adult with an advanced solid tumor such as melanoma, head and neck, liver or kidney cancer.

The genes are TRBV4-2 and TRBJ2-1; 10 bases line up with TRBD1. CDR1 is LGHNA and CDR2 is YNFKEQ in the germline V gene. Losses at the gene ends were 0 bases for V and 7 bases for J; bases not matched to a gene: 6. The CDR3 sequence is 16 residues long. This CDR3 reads CASSQEGQGISNEQFF. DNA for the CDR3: TGTGCCAGCAGCCAAGAGGGACAGGGGATTTCAAATGAGCAGTTCTTC.

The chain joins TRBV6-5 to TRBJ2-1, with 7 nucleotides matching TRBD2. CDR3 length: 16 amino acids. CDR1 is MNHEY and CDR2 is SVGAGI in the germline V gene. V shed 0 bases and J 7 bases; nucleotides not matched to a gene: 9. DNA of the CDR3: TGTGCCAGCAGTTACTCCCGGACTAGTCGAAAGAATGAGCAGTTCTTC. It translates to CASSYSRTSRKNEQFF.

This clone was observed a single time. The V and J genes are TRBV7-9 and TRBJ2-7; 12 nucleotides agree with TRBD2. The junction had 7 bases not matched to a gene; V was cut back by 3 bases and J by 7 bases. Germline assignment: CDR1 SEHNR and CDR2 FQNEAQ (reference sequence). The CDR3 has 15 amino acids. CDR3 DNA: TGTGCCAGCAGCTTGGGACTAGCGGGTGTGGGGGAGCAGTACTTC. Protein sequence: CASSLGLAGVGEQYF.

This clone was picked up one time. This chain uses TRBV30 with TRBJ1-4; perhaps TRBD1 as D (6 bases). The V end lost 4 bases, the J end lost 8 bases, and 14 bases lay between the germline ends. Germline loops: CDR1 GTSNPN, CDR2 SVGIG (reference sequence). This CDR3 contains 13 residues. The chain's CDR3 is CAWKGHPKEKLFF. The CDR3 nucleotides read TGTGCCTGGAAGGGACACCCAAAAGAAAAACTGTTTTTT.

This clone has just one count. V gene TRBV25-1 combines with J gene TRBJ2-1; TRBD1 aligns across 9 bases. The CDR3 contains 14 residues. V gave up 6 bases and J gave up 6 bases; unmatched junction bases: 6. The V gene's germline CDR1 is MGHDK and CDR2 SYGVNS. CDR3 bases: TGTGCCAGCAGGGACAGGGGTCGGGTCAATGAGCAGTTCTTC. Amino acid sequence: CASRDRGRVNEQFF.

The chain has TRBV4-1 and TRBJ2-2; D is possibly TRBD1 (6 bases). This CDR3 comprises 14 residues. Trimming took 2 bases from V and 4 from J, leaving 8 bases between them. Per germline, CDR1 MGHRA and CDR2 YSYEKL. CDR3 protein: CASSQQGPTGELFF. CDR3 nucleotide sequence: TGCGCCAGCAGCCAACAGGGGCCCACCGGGGAGCTGTTTTTT.

The chain's CDR3 is CASSEILWGEQFF. The CDR3 nucleotides are TGTGCCAGCAGTGAAATCCTCTGGGGTGAGCAGTTCTTC. The chain has TRBV6-4 and TRBJ2-1; unclear D gene. V dropped 3 bases and J dropped 9 bases, with 12 bases sitting between them. This CDR3 has 13 amino acids. The germline V gene has CDR1 MRHNA and CDR2 SNTAGT.

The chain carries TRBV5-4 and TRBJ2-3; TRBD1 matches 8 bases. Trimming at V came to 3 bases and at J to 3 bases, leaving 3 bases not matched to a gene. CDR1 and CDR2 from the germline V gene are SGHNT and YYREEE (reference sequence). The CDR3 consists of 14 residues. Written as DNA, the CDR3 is TGTGCCAGCAGCTCCAGACAGGGGACAGATACGCAGTATTTT. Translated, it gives CASSSRQGTDTQYF. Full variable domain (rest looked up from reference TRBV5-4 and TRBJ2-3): ETGVTQSPTHLIKTRGQQVTLRCSSQSGHNTVSWYQQALGQGPQFIFQYYREEENGRGNFPPRFSGLQFPNYSSELNVNALELDDSALYLCASSSRQGTDTQYFGPGTRLTVL.

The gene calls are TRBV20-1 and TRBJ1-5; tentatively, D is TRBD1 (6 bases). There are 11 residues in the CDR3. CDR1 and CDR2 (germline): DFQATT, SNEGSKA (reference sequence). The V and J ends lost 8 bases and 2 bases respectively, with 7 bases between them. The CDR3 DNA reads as TGCAGTTCAGGGGGCAATCAGCCCCAGCATTTT. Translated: CSSGGNQPQHF.

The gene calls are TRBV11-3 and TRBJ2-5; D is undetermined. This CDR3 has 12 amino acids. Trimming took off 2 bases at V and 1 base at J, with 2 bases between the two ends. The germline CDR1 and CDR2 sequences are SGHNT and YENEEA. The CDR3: CASSLFQETQYF. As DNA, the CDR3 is TGTGCCAGCAGCTTATTCCAAGAGACCCAGTACTTC.

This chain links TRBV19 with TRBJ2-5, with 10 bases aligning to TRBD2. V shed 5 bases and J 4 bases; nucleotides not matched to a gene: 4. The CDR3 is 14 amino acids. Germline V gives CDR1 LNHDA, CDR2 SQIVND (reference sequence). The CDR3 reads CASSARLAGETQYF. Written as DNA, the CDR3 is TGTGCCAGTAGTGCCCGACTAGCGGGAGAGACCCAGTACTTC.

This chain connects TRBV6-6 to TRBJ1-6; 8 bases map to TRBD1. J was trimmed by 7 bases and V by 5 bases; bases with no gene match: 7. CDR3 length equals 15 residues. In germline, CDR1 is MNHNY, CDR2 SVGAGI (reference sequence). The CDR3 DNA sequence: TGTGCCAGCAGTAGTCCCAGGGGGCACAATTCACCCCTCCACTTT. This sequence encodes CASSSPRGHNSPLHF.

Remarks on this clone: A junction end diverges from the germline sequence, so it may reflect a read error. CDR3 sequence: CASSYNSEQYF. As DNA, the CDR3 is TGTGCCAGCAGCTACAACTCGGAGCAGTACTTC. This rearrangement joins TRBV5-1 to TRBJ2-7; D is undetermined. Per germline, CDR1 SGHRS and CDR2 YFSETQ. This CDR3 has 11 amino acids.

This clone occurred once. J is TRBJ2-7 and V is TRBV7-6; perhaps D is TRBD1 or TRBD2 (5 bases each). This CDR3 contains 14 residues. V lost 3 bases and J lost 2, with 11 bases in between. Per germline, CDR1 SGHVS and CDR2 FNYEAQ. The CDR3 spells CASSLGVPPYEQYF. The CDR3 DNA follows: TGTGCCAGCAGCTTGGGGGTCCCACCCTACGAGCAGTACTTC.

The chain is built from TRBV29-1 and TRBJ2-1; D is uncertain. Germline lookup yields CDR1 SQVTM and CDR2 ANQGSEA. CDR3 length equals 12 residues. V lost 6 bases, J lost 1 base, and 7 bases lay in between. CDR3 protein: CSVERSYNEQFF. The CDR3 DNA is TGCAGCGTCGAGCGTTCCTACAATGAGCAGTTCTTC.

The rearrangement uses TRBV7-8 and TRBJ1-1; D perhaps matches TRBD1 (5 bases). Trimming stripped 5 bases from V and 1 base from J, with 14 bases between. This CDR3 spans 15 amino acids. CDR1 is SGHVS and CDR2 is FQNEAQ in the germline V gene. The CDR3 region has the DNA TGTGCCAGCAGCCAGGGTTTTCATGAGAACACTGAAGCTTTCTTT. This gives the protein CASSQGFHENTEAFF.

CDR3 region: CASSRDRGTQPQHF. The CDR3 bases are TGTGCCAGTAGTCGGGACAGGGGTACTCAGCCCCAGCATTTT. This chain connects TRBV19 to TRBJ1-5, with 10 nucleotides matching TRBD1. Looked up from germline, CDR1 is LNHDA and CDR2 is SQIVND (reference sequence). Trimming at V came to 5 bases and at J to 6 bases, leaving 4 bases not matched to a gene. This CDR3 contains 14 residues.

This chain's CDR3 is CASSTQYTGELFF. The CDR3 DNA reads as TGTGCCAGCAGCACCCAGTACACCGGGGAGCTGTTTTTT. This sequence joins TRBV11-3 and TRBJ2-2; D call uncertain. The V and J ends lost 5 bases and 3 bases respectively, with 7 bases between them. The CDR3 runs to 13 residues. Germline V gives CDR1 SGHNT, CDR2 YENEEA.

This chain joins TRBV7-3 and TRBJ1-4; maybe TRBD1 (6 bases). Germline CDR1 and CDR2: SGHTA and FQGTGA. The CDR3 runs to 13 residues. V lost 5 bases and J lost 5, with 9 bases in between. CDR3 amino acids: CASSAGTNEKLFF. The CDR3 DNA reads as TGTGCCAGCAGCGCCGGGACAAATGAAAAACTGTTTTTT.

The CDR3 loop reads CASSSDRGNSPLHF. CDR3 in DNA: TGTGCCAGCAGTTCGGACAGGGGTAATTCACCCCTCCACTTT. The rearrangement links TRBV5-6 to TRBJ1-6; 9 positions match TRBD1. With 5 bases clipped from V and 6 bases from J, the junction kept 3 bases outside the gene matches. Germline CDR1 and CDR2: SGHDT and YYEEEE. CDR3 size: 14 residues.

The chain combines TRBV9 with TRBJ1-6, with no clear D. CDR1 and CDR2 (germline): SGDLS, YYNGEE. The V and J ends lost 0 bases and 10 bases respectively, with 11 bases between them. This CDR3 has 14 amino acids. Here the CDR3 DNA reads TGTGCCAGCAGCGTAGCAAGGGATCGGTCACCCCTCCACTTT. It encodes CASSVARDRSPLHF.

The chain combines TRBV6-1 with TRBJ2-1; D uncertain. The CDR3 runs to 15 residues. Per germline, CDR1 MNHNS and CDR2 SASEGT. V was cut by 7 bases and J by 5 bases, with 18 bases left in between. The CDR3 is CASTDWSRSNNEQFF. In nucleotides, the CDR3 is TGTGCCAGCACCGACTGGTCCAGGAGTAACAATGAGCAGTTCTTC.

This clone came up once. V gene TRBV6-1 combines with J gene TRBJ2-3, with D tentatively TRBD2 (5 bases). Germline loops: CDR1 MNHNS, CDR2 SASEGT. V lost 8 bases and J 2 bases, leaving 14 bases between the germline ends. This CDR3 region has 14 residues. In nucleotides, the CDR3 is TGTGCCAGCTCTGAAAACGGGAACACAGATACGCAGTATTTT. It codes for CASSENGNTDTQYF.

CDR3 in amino acids: CASKVEGAYEQYF. Here the CDR3 DNA reads TGTGCCAGCAAAGTTGAGGGGGCCTACGAGCAGTACTTC. The chain couples TRBV21-1 to TRBJ2-7; the table's D call of TRBD1 was not tested on the DNA. TRBV21-1 is an annotated pseudogene. The CDR3 loop spans 13 amino acids.

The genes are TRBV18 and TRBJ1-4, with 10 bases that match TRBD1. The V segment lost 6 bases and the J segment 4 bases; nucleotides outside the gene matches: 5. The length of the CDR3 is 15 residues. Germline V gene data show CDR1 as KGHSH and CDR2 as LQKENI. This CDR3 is CASSRRDRGNEKLFF. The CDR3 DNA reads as TGTGCCAGCTCCCGCCGGGACAGGGGTAATGAAAAACTGTTTTTT.

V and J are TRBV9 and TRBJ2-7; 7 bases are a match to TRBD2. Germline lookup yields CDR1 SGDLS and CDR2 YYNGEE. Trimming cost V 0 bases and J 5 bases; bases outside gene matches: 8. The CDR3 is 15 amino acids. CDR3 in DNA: TGTGCCAGCAGCGTAGGTGAGGGAGGGCCCCACGAGCAGTACTTC. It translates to CASSVGEGGPHEQYF.

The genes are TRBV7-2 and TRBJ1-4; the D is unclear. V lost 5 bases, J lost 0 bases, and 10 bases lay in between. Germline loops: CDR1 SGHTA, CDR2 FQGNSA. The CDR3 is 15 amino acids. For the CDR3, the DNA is TGTGCCAGCAGCCCCGAGAGTGCAACTAATGAAAAACTGTTTTTT. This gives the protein CASSPESATNEKLFF.